This is a list of T cell receptor beta chains from one sample in a study of T cells after yellow fever vaccination. TCRdb reprocessed the 5' RACE reads via MiXCR and lists one record per CDR3 protein. The sample holds about 300,000 distinct CDR3 sequences, around 10% seen once. The input for sequencing was CD4+ T cells sorted from PBMCs, taken 5 days after the yellow fever booster vaccination. Source of these receptors: a young man who received the YFV17D yellow fever vaccine. Each CDR3 is given with its conserved first and last residue. The D gene is left open where the match is weak. Clone sizes are given selectively: once, few, many, or a class where the clone is expanded.

>TRBJ2-3|TRBD1|-|TRBV7-9
CASSFGQGSDTQYF
TGTGCCAGCAGCTTCGGACAGGGTTCAGATACGCAGTATTTT
>TRBJ1-1|-|few|TRBV5-1
CASSVVGGSYTEAFF
TGCGCCAGCAGCGTGGTGGGGGGGAGTTACACTGAAGCTTTCTTT
>TRBJ2-7|-|-|TRBV5-1
CASSLAVFVQGSYEQYF
TGCGCCAGCAGCTTGGCCGTATTTGTCCAGGGATCCTACGAGCAGTACTTC
>TRBJ1-2|TRBD1|-|TRBV7-2
CASSLTGEVGYTF
TGTGCCAGCAGCTTAACAGGGGAAGTTGGCTACACCTTC
>TRBJ1-6|-|few|TRBV10-3
CAIRSEGAPLHF
TGTGCCATCAGGAGTGAGGGGGCACCCCTCCACTTT
>TRBJ2-5|TRBD1|many|TRBV4-3
CASSLGTGGETQYF
TGCGCCAGCAGCCTTGGGACAGGAGGGGAGACCCAGTACTTC
>TRBJ1-3|-|-|TRBV12-3/TRBV12-4
CASSLTVGNTIYF
TGTGCCAGCAGCCTGACCGTGGGAAACACCATATATTTT
>TRBJ1-6|-|-|TRBV10-3
CAIQSSWGSSPLHF
TGTGCCATCCAGTCGAGTTGGGGTAGTTCACCCCTCCACTTT
>TRBJ2-3|-|few|TRBV29-1
CSTARGTTDTQYF
TGCAGCACCGCTAGGGGGACCACAGATACGCAGTATTTT
>TRBJ1-3|-|few|TRBV19
CASSRLAASGNTIYF
TGTGCCAGTAGTCGTTTGGCAGCCTCTGGAAACACCATATATTTT
>TRBJ2-3|TRBD2|once|TRBV4-1
CASSQRPGAGGPDTQYF
TGCGCCAGCAGCCAACGGCCAGGAGCGGGGGGTCCAGATACGCAGTATTTT
>TRBJ2-3|-|few|TRBV23-1
CASPPLPGFHTDTQYF
TGCGCCAGTCCCCCCTTACCTGGATTTCACACAGATACGCAGTATTTT